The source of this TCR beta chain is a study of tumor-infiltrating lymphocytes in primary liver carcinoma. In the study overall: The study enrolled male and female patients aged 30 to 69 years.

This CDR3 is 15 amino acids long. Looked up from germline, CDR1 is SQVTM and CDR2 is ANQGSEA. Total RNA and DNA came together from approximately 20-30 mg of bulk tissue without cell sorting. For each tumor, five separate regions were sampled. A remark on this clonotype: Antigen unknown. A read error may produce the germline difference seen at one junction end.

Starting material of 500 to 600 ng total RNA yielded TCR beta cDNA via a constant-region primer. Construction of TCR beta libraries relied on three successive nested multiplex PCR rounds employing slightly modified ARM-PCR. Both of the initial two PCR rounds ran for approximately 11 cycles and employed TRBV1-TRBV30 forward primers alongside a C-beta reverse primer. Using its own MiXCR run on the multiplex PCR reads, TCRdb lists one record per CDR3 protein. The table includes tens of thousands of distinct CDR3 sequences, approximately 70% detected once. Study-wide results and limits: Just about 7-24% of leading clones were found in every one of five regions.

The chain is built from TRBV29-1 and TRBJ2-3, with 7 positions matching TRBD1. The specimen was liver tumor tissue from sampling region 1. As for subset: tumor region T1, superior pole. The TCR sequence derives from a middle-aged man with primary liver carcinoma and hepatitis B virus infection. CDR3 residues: CSIEILRDSTDAQYF. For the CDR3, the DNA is TGCAGCATTGAAATCTTAAGGGACAGCACAGATGCGCAGTATTTT.